This T cell receptor beta chain was found in a study of blood T cell repertoires in COVID-19. About the research overall: Some COVID-19 samples were acute and others convalescent; all came from the United States, Italy and Spain. Sources were T cells, B-cell-depleted T cells, or PBMCs; the material itself was cDNA or gDNA.

This clone was observed a single time. As processed by the authors: Reference gene primer amplification yielded estimated nucleated cell counts. The table came from immunoSEQ multiplex PCR; TCRdb's copy has only in-frame clones and leaves some out. That table gives V, J and clone size, and the DNA gave D and trimming. The data show 400,000 to 500,000 clones, nearly 90% seen once. Germline values: CDR1 LNHDA, CDR2 SQIVND (reference sequence). The CDR3 extends over 19 amino acids. The trim removed 0 bases at V and 8 bases at J, leaving 15 bases unmatched. The gene calls are TRBV19 and TRBJ2-1; 11 bases map to TRBD2. The clonotype comes from a woman between 18 and 29 years old who had been exposed to COVID-19. The sample taken for sequencing was PBMCs or T cells enriched from blood (not recorded which). For the CDR3, the DNA is TGTGCCAGTAGTATAGATCGCTTTGGTAGCGGGAGGGCCGGCGATGAGCAGTTCTTC. Amino acid sequence: CASSIDRFGSGRAGDEQFF.